Below, 27 T cell receptor beta chains from the same sample are listed, as sequenced in a study of beta chain features in type 1 diabetes. Sequencing targeted expressed TCRB transcripts, as all isolated RNA had been reverse transcribed. Libraries were prepared by immunoSEQ multiplex PCR; TCRdb keeps only in-frame clonotypes and omits some of them. The sample consists of 500,000 to 800,000 clones, 9.5% to 15% of them appearing once. Study results and limitations: Shorter TCRB CDR3s, moderately but significantly so, were found in Type 1 diabetes patients in all four CD4+ subsets.

No antigen is known for these receptors. Input material: naive CD4+ T cells from blood. These TCRs come from a man aged 25-40 years with type 1 diabetes.

In its sample, this clone was seen a few times. The chain links TRBV29-1 to TRBJ2-1, with D maybe TRBD2 (6 bases). There are 14 residues in the CDR3. With 4 bases removed from V and 7 bases from J, the gap between germline ends came to 17 bases. Germline values: CDR1 SQVTM, CDR2 ANQGSEA. The CDR3 DNA reads TGCAGCGTTGGTCCGGGGACTCGTAAGAATGAGCAGTTCTTC. Protein product: CSVGPGTRKNEQFF.

This clone was counted only a few times. Other DNA sequences in this specimen translate into the identical CDR3. V gene TRBV10-3 combines with J gene TRBJ1-5; no firm D call. V was cut by 3 bases and J by 1 base, with 7 bases left in between. Germline V gives CDR1 ENHRY, CDR2 SYGVKD. CDR3 length equals 14 residues. The CDR3: CAISDGGSNQPQHF. CDR3 nucleotide sequence: TGTGCCATCAGTGACGGAGGGAGCAATCAGCCCCAGCATTTT.

This clone was found a few times. This same CDR3 is encoded by further DNA sequences in the sample. The V gene is TRBV29-1, the J gene TRBJ1-3; D not certain. Germline values: CDR1 SQVTM, CDR2 ANQGSEA. V was pared by 3 bases and J by 4 bases, with 4 bases between. The CDR3 consists of 11 residues. DNA for the CDR3: TGCAGCGTTGATTCCGGAAACACCATATATTTT. This gives the protein CSVDSGNTIYF.

A few counts support this clone. CDR3 protein: CASSQANIPRGEQFF. CDR3 nucleotides: TGTGCCAGCAGCCAAGCGAATATCCCCCGGGGTGAGCAGTTCTTC. This rearrangement joins TRBV14 to TRBJ2-1; weak D call: TRBD2 (5 bases). The CDR3 covers 15 residues. Germline V lookup: CDR1 SGHDN, CDR2 FVKESK. The ends were cut back, 1 base at V and 9 bases at J, with 16 bases in the middle.

The chain has TRBV4-3 and TRBJ2-7, with 12 bases fitting TRBD1. The CDR3 spans 15 residues. Per germline, CDR1 LGHNA and CDR2 YSLEER. V shed 3 bases and J 6 bases; nucleotides not matched to a gene: 6. CDR3 amino acids: CASSHTGTGGREQYF. CDR3 DNA: TGCGCCAGCAGCCACACCGGGACAGGGGGCCGCGAGCAGTACTTC.

This clone was picked up a small number of times. V and J are TRBV7-9 and TRBJ2-2, with no clear D. Germline V gene lookup returns CDR1 SEHNR and CDR2 FQNEAQ (reference sequence). This CDR3 region has 13 residues. V lost 7 bases to trimming and J lost 6 bases, with 12 bases between them. CDR3 nucleotides: TGTGCCAGCACCTCGGTAGTCGCCGGGGAGCTGTTTTTT. Protein: CASTSVVAGELFF.

This clone was counted a few times. The V and J genes are TRBV19 and TRBJ2-1, with D perhaps TRBD2 (6 bases). The CDR3 consists of 16 residues. V shed 4 bases and J shed 3 bases, with 16 bases lying between them. CDR1 LNHDA and CDR2 SQIVND come from the germline V gene (reference sequence). CDR3 sequence (DNA): TGTGCCAGTAGTACCCGGATGGGCGGGGACTACAATGAGCAGTTCTTC. It codes for CASSTRMGGDYNEQFF.

This clone was counted only a few times. V gene TRBV9 combines with J gene TRBJ2-6; tentative D call: TRBD1 (6 bases). The CDR3 consists of 16 residues. V was trimmed by 7 bases and J by 0 bases, leaving 14 bases between them. Germline-derived CDR1 and CDR2 are SGDLS and YYNGEE. In nucleotides, the CDR3 is TGTGCCAGCTCGTCGCAAGGGGGCTCTGGGGCCAACGTCCTGACTTTC. Amino acid sequence: CASSSQGGSGANVLTF.

This clone was seen more than once but under ten times. Other nucleotide sequences from this sample produce the same CDR3. This sequence joins TRBV7-2 and TRBJ2-2; D gene ambiguous. The CDR3 runs 13 residues. CDR1 and CDR2 from the germline V gene are SGHTA and FQGNSA. Trimming cost V 0 bases and J 5 bases, with 4 bases left between them. CDR3 amino acids: CASSLAGTGELFF. Here the CDR3 DNA reads TGTGCCAGCAGCTTAGCCGGTACCGGGGAGCTGTTTTTT.

Of note for this clone: The same CDR3 also results from other DNA sequences found in this sample. CDR3 sequence: CAISPDSYEQYF. The DNA of the CDR3 is TGTGCCATCAGCCCTGATTCATACGAGCAGTACTTC. V and J are TRBV10-3 and TRBJ2-7; D gene ambiguous. The CDR3 sequence is 12 residues long. The germline V and J ends were trimmed by 6 bases and 4 bases, with 10 bases remaining between them. Germline CDR1 is ENHRY and CDR2 is SYGVKD.

This clone was counted between two and nine times. The V and J genes are TRBV13 and TRBJ2-2; no reliable D call. CDR1 and CDR2 (germline): PRHDT, FYEKMQ (reference sequence). Trimming stripped 4 bases from V and 4 bases from J, with 10 bases between. The CDR3 contains 14 residues. CDR3 residues: CASSSRAFTGELFF. For the CDR3, the DNA is TGTGCCAGCAGCTCCCGGGCCTTCACCGGGGAGCTGTTTTTT.

The rearrangement joins TRBV25-1 to TRBJ2-7, with a possible D match to TRBD2 (6 bases). The CDR3 totals 11 residues. The germline gives CDR1 MGHDK, CDR2 SYGVNS. The V and J ends lost 4 bases and 13 bases respectively, with 14 bases between them. The CDR3 reads CASSGGASCYF. The CDR3 region has the DNA TGTGCCAGCAGTGGCGGGGCTTCCTGTTACTTC.

This clone was recorded a few times. The chain links TRBV4-2 to TRBJ1-1; tentative D call: TRBD1 (6 bases). V was cut by 5 bases and J by 3 bases, with 16 bases left in between. The CDR3 is 15 residues long. In germline, CDR1 is LGHNA, CDR2 YNFKEQ. The DNA of the CDR3 is TGTGCCAGCAGCACCCAACAGGGTGGGGACACTGAAGCTTTCTTT. Translation gives CASSTQQGGDTEAFF.

This clone has a handful of counts. The J gene is TRBJ2-3, the V gene TRBV12-5; tentatively, D is TRBD1 (6 bases). The germline V and J ends were trimmed by 1 base and 5 bases, with 13 bases remaining between them. CDR1 and CDR2 (germline): LGHNT, FRNRAP. The length of the CDR3 is 15 residues. CDR3 residues: CASGLGQVGRDTQYF. CDR3 in DNA: TGTGCTAGTGGTTTGGGACAGGTTGGTCGAGATACGCAGTATTTT.

This clone was observed a handful of times. The chain is built from TRBV19 and TRBJ1-5; D is undetermined. CDR3 length: 15 amino acids. The ends were cut back, 4 bases at V and 0 bases at J, with 10 bases in the middle. From germline, CDR1 is LNHDA and CDR2 SQIVND (reference sequence). In nucleotides, the CDR3 is TGTGCCAGTAGTACTACAGTCCTTAGCAATCAGCCCCAGCATTTT. Protein product: CASSTTVLSNQPQHF. Based on the CDR3 plus reference TRBV19 and TRBJ1-5, the full variable domain is DGGITQSPKYLFRKEGQNVTLSCEQNLNHDAMYWYRQDPGQGLRLIYYSQIVNDFQKGDIAEGYSVSREKKESFPLTVTSAQKNPTAFYLCASSTTVLSNQPQHFGDGTRLSIL.

This clone has a handful of counts. The chain combines TRBV10-3 with TRBJ2-7, with 10 bases identical to TRBD2. In germline, CDR1 is ENHRY, CDR2 SYGVKD. Losses at the gene ends were 4 bases for V and 4 bases for J; bases not matched to a gene: 7. This CDR3 comprises 15 residues. In DNA form, the CDR3 reads TGTGCCATCAGTGGAATCCTAGCGGGGGCTTACGAGCAGTACTTC. Its translation is CAISGILAGAYEQYF.

CDR3 protein: CASSLAGKDEQFF. CDR3 in DNA: TGTGCCAGCAGCTTAGCGGGGAAGGATGAGCAGTTCTTC. The rearrangement joins TRBV7-3 to TRBJ2-1; a possible D gene is TRBD2 (6 bases). V lost 2 bases, J lost 8 bases, and 10 bases lay in between. Germline V gene sequence: CDR1 SGHTA, CDR2 FQGTGA. The length of the CDR3 is 13 residues. The full variable domain, its missing parts supplied by reference TRBV7-3 and TRBJ2-1, is GAGVSQTPSNKVTEKGKYVELRCDPISGHTALYWYRQSLGQGPEFLIYFQGTGAADDSGLPNDRFFAVRPEGSVSTLKIQRTERGDSAVYLCASSLAGKDEQFFGPGTRLTVL.

The chain links TRBV6-5 to TRBJ2-7; D may be TRBD1 or TRBD2 (5 bases each). There are 14 residues in the CDR3. Germline-derived CDR1 and CDR2 are MNHEY and SVGAGI. V gave up 2 bases and J gave up 2 bases, with 10 bases separating them. CDR3 region: CASSYGTDTYEQYF. In DNA, the CDR3 is TGTGCCAGCAGTTACGGGACCGATACCTACGAGCAGTACTTC.

As to this clone: This sample includes further DNA sequences coding for the same CDR3. The V gene is TRBV27, the J gene TRBJ1-4; D might be TRBD1 (5 bases). Germline CDR1 is MNHEY and CDR2 is SMNVEV (reference sequence). Trimming stripped 2 bases from V and 2 bases from J, with 6 bases between. The CDR3 is 14 residues long. The CDR3 DNA reads TGTGCCAGCAGTTTAAGACAGACTAATGAAAAACTGTTTTTT. Its translation is CASSLRQTNEKLFF.

This clone showed up just a few times. The rearrangement links TRBV5-1 to TRBJ2-3; the match to TRBD1 covers 8 bases. V lost 1 base to trimming and J lost 2 bases; unmatched junction nucleotides: 6. Per germline, CDR1 SGHRS and CDR2 YFSETQ. The CDR3 is made up of 16 amino acids. The chain's CDR3 is CASSLNMDRATDTQYF. The CDR3 DNA reads TGCGCCAGCAGCTTGAATATGGACAGGGCCACAGATACGCAGTATTTT.

This clone was detected only a few times. The V gene is TRBV18, the J gene TRBJ2-2; D unclear. V was clipped by 2 bases and J by 1 base, with 8 bases between them. The germline CDR1 and CDR2 sequences are KGHSH and LQKENI. CDR3 length: 15 residues. CDR3 sequence (DNA): TGTGCCAGCTCACCAGGCTGGCGGAACACCGGGGAGCTGTTTTTT. Its protein is CASSPGWRNTGELFF.

The sample holds a few counts of this clone. The V and J genes are TRBV7-9 and TRBJ1-4, with TRBD1 identical over 7 bases. Germline assignment: CDR1 SEHNR and CDR2 FQNEAQ (reference sequence). Losses at the gene ends were 5 bases for V and 3 bases for J; bases not matched to a gene: 6. The CDR3 contains 15 residues. CDR3 loop: CASSITGTANEKLFF. DNA for the CDR3: TGTGCCAGCAGCATCACCGGGACAGCTAATGAAAAACTGTTTTTT. Complete variable domain (other parts from reference TRBV7-9 and TRBJ1-4): DTGVSQNPRHKITKRGQNVTFRCDPISEHNRLYWYRQTLGQGPEFLTYFQNEAQLEKSRLLSDRFSAERPKGSFSTLEIQRTEQGDSAMYLCASSITGTANEKLFFGSGTQLSVL.

CDR3 in amino acids: CASSPPGDGHEQFF. The CDR3 DNA reads TGTGCCAGCAGCCCGCCCGGGGATGGGCATGAGCAGTTCTTC. The V and J genes are TRBV7-8 and TRBJ2-1, with D perhaps TRBD2 (5 bases). Per the germline V gene, CDR1 is SGHVS and CDR2 is FQNEAQ. The CDR3 runs to 14 residues. V lost 5 bases, J lost 8 bases, and 16 bases lay in between.

The chain combines TRBV6-5 with TRBJ1-2, with TRBD1 identical over 12 bases. The CDR3 consists of 13 residues. In germline, CDR1 is MNHEY, CDR2 SVGAGI. With V trimmed by 8 bases and J by 8 bases, 6 bases remained unmatched. CDR3 region: CASGRDRGLGYTF. The CDR3 region has the DNA TGTGCCAGCGGCCGGGACAGGGGGCTCGGCTACACCTTC.

This rearrangement joins TRBV4-3 to TRBJ2-3, with D uncertain. This CDR3 spans 15 amino acids. CDR1 is LGHNA and CDR2 is YSLEER in the germline V gene. Trimming cost V 2 bases and J 1 base, with 10 bases left between them. In DNA, the CDR3 is TGCGCCAGCAGCCAAACGACCTGGGGCACAGATACGCAGTATTTT. This translates into CASSQTTWGTDTQYF.

The V call is TRBV6-5, the J call TRBJ2-5, with D uncertain. This CDR3 is built from 14 residues. The germline V gene encodes CDR1 MNHEY and CDR2 SVGAGI. V was pared by 0 bases and J by 5 bases, with 10 bases between. Here the CDR3 reads CASSYSTQRETQYF. The CDR3 DNA reads TGTGCCAGCAGTTACTCGACCCAAAGGGAGACCCAGTACTTC.

V gene TRBV7-4 combines with J gene TRBJ2-7, with D perhaps being TRBD1 or TRBD2 (6 bases each). V was pared by 1 base and J by 3 bases, with 13 bases between. The CDR3 is made up of 15 amino acids. The germline V gene has CDR1 SGHVT and CDR2 SQSDAQ. In DNA form, the CDR3 reads TGTGCCAGCAGCTTAGTAAGGGGGGTAGACTACGAGCAGTACTTC. Translation: CASSLVRGVDYEQYF.